These 6 T cell receptor beta chains were all obtained from the same sample, sequenced in a study of blood T cell repertoires in COVID-19 (TCRdb year 2020). Libraries were built with the immunoSEQ multiplex PCR assay. TCRdb mirrors the immuneACCESS table, restricted to in-frame sequences. Some clones are absent from its copies; in checked studies, under half trace to an unresolved V gene, and the reason for the others is unknown. This sample is represented by some 40,000 clones; around 92% of them were singletons. Around 5.8% of the sample lies in the top ten. The sequencing input was peripheral blood. Receptor source: a woman older than 75 with acute or convalescent COVID-19.

This sequence joins TRBV20-1 and TRBJ2-3; D uncertain. There are 11 residues in the CDR3. Trimming removed 4 bases from V and 4 bases from J, with 6 bases in between. Germline V lookup: CDR1 DFQATT, CDR2 SNEGSKA (reference sequence). The CDR3 DNA follows: TGCAGTGCTACCCTCGCAGATACGCAGTATTTT. It translates to CSATLADTQYF.

The chain uses TRBV5-6 and TRBJ2-3; 9 nucleotides match TRBD2. V trimming: 9 bases; J trimming: 6 bases; junction bases outside the gene matches: 11. This CDR3 has 14 residues. The germline V gene has CDR1 SGHDT and CDR2 YYEEEE. The CDR3 DNA reads TGTGCCACCAGGCGGCGGGGGGGCCCGGATACGCAGTATTTT. Translating it yields CATRRRGGPDTQYF. The whole variable domain, remainder taken from reference TRBV5-6 and TRBJ2-3, is DAGVTQSPTHLIKTRGQQVTLRCSPKSGHDTVSWYQQALGQGPQFIFQYYEEEERQRGNFPDRFSGHQFPNYSSELNVNALLLGDSALYLCATRRRGGPDTQYFGPGTRLTVL.

This clone has just one count. The gene calls are TRBV5-1 and TRBJ2-2; 7 bases line up with TRBD1. The ends lost 0 bases at V and 1 base at J; junction bases unmatched: 3. The CDR3 is 16 residues long. Germline V lookup: CDR1 SGHRS, CDR2 YFSETQ. This CDR3 is CASSLGRTGNTGELFF. The CDR3 bases are TGCGCCAGCAGCTTGGGACGGACAGGGAACACCGGGGAGCTGTTTTTT.

A single count supports this clone. V is TRBV12-5 and J is TRBJ1-5, with a possible D match to TRBD1 (5 bases). Trimming pared 5 bases from V and 11 bases from J, leaving 13 bases between. Germline CDR1 is LGHNT and CDR2 is FRNRAP. The CDR3 sequence is 12 residues long. CDR3 DNA: TGTGCTAGTGGTGGGGGGTTTTCAGCCCAGCATTTT. Translation gives CASGGGFSAQHF.

The J gene is TRBJ2-1, the V gene TRBV18, with D maybe TRBD1 (5 bases). Germline V gives CDR1 KGHSH, CDR2 LQKENI. This CDR3 is built from 13 residues. Trimming took 6 bases from V and 2 from J, leaving 8 bases between them. CDR3 bases: TGTGCCAGCTCGGACATGACCTACAATGAGCAGTTCTTC. This codes for CASSDMTYNEQFF.

V and J are TRBV2 and TRBJ1-2; 7 positions match TRBD1. CDR3 length: 14 amino acids. Germline V lookup: CDR1 SNHLY, CDR2 FYNNEI. The ends lost 2 bases at V and 7 bases at J; junction bases unmatched: 7. CDR3 amino acids: CASSELRTGGGYTF. CDR3 in DNA: TGTGCCAGCAGTGAACTTCGGACAGGTGGTGGCTACACCTTC.